This T cell receptor beta chain was captured in a study of OX40 agonist ivuxolimab in advanced cancers. Notes on the research overall: Ivuxolimab was an agonistic, fully human IgG2 monoclonal antibody directed against OX40 (CD134), a costimulatory receptor. The monotherapy dose-escalation portion (N ≈ 56 patients) of the phase I ivuxolimab trial is reported in the paper. Partial responses were achieved by three dose-escalation patients, of whom one had hepatocellular carcinoma and two had cutaneous melanoma. Of the approximately 50 dose-escalation patients, hepatocellular carcinoma was present in about 20, melanoma in about 15, renal cell carcinoma in 9 and head and neck cancer in 9. Intravenous ivuxolimab was administered to patients every 2 weeks at six dose levels: 0.01, 0.1, 0.3, 1.5, 3 and 10 mg/kg. The purpose of peripheral TCRbeta sequencing was to test whether ivuxolimab changed TCR sequence diversity and led to clonal T-cell expansion. Patients were allowed to have had prior anti-PD-1, anti-PD-L1 or anti-CTLA-4 therapy, and approximately 40% of the dose-escalation patients had been treated with checkpoint inhibitors. The dose-escalation cohort was 82.7% male with a mean age of about 60 years, ranging from roughly 20 to 80. Results the study describes overall, beyond this receptor: Low levels of normalized T-cell clonal expansion were also seen in some patients who did not respond. On average, CD8+ T cells showed more expanded clones than CD4+ T cells after ivuxolimab. In partial responders in the 0.1-3.0 mg/kg groups, normalized peripheral clonal expansion was found to be among the lowest, especially among CD8+ T cells. The antigen specificity of the clonally expanded peripheral T cells was not determined. At doses of 0.1 to 3.0 mg/kg, clonal expansion of both CD4+ and CD8+ T cells in blood was seen between baseline and week 6.

Patients with autoimmune disease history or receiving systemic immunosuppression were excluded from the trial. Peripheral blood for TCR sequencing was collected from all dose cohorts at baseline, on cycle 4 day 1, and on cycle 7 day 1. Samples came from an open-label, multicenter, first-in-human phase I dose-escalation trial of ivuxolimab. Adults with locally advanced or metastatic head and neck squamous cell, hepatocellular, melanoma or renal cell carcinoma were enrolled in the trial. Before TCR sequencing, CD4+ T cells and CD8+ T cells from peripheral blood were sorted into separate populations. This clone qualifies as medium-sized (0.01 to 0.1%). Its antigen is still unknown. No clone much larger than this one lies a single base away; base qualities are absent. Between the V and J ends, shortened by 0 bases and 1 base respectively, the junction contains 10 bases. CDR1 and CDR2 (SGHRS, YFSETQ) derive from the germline V gene. The CDR3 holds 15 amino acids from the cysteine to the phenylalanine. Just CDR3 DNA is preserved here, 45 bases in frame from base 1.

Genomic DNA was extracted from sorted cells for sequencing of the TCRbeta CDR3 region. The immunoSEQ Assay was used for sequencing of TCRbeta CDR3 regions. Here the immuneACCESS table is served through TCRdb, limited to in-frame sequences with V and J called. Missing clones are a known gap in these copies; in checked studies unresolved V genes cover under half, and the rest lacks a known reason. The sample includes under 50,000 clones, with about 80% observed a single time. Of the sample, about 8% is held by the ten largest clones. The source of this sequence is an adult with an advanced solid tumor such as melanoma, head and neck, liver or kidney cancer. Recombination joined TRBV5-1 with TRBJ1-1; the D gene cannot be resolved reliably. The material was CD4+ or CD8+ T cells sorted from blood, obtained in a trial of the OX40 agonist ivuxolimab. The CDR3: CASSLAPPSNTEAFF. In nucleotides, the sequence is TGCGCCAGCAGCTTGGCCCCACCATCGAACACTGAAGCTTTCTTT. With the portions outside the CDR3 filled from the reference TRBV5-1 and TRBJ1-1 genes, the complete variable region becomes KAGVTQTPRYLIKTRGQQVTLSCSPISGHRSVSWYQQTPGQGLQFLFEYFSETQRNKGNFPGRFSGRQFSNSRSEMNVSTLELGDSALYLCASSLAPPSNTEAFFGQGTRLTVV.